This T cell receptor (beta chain) is from a study of molecular identifiers for immune sequencing clone quantification. TCRdb independently ran MiXCR on the PCR reads; one entry per CDR3 protein. The data contain 460,000 or so distinct CDR3 sequences, roughly 24% of them seen just once; the ten biggest clones take up roughly 0.77%. Trimming cost V 6 bases and J 5 bases; bases outside gene matches: 5. CDR3 length: 14 residues. The clonotype was recovered from a human donor in good health. Some libraries in this study had Jurkat cell RNA spiked in. The specimen sequenced was naive CD8+ T cells from blood, with Jurkat cell RNA spiked in. The subset is: FACS-sorted CD8+CD4-CCR7+CD45RA+ naive T cells. The chain joins TRBV12-3 or TRBV12-4 to TRBJ1-1; 11 bases match TRBD1. The CDR3 DNA is TGTGCCAGCAGGGACAGGGGGCGCGGGACTGAAGCTTTCTTT. Encoded protein: CASRDRGRGTEAFF.